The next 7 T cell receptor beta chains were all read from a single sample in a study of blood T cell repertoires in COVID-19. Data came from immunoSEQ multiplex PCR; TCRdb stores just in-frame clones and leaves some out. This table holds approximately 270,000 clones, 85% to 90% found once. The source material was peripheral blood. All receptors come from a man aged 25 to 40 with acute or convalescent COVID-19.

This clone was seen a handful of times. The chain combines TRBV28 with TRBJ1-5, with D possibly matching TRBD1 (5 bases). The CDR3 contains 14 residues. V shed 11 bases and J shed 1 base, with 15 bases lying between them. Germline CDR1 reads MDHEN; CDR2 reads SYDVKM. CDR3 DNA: TGTGCCCCAGGGAGGGGTGAGAGCAATCAGCCCCAGCATTTT. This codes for CAPGRGESNQPQHF.

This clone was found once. The CDR3 reads CASRGTGGNYGYTF. CDR3 nucleotides: TGTGCCAGCAGAGGGACAGGGGGTAACTATGGCTACACCTTC. The chain combines TRBV6-5 with TRBJ1-2; 11 bases agree with TRBD1. V shed 6 bases and J 1 base; nucleotides not matched to a gene: 1. CDR3 length: 14 residues. The germline V gene encodes CDR1 MNHEY and CDR2 SVGAGI.

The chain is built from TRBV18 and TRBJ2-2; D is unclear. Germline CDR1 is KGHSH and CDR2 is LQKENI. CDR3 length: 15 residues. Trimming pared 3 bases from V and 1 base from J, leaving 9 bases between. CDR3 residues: CASSPSGENTGELFF. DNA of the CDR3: TGTGCCAGCTCACCCTCCGGAGAGAACACCGGGGAGCTGTTTTTT.

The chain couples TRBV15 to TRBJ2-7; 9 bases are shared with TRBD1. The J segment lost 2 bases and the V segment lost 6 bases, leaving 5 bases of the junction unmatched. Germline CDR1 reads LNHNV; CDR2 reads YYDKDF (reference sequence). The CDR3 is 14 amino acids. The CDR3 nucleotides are TGTGCCACCAGATCAGGGACAGGGCCCTACGAGCAGTACTTC. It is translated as CATRSGTGPYEQYF.

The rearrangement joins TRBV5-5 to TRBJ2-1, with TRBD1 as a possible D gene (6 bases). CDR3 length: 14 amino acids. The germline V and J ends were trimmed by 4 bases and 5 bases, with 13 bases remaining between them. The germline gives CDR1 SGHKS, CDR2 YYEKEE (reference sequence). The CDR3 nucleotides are TGTGCCAGCAGCCAGGACAGACTAAACAATGAGCAGTTCTTC. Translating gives CASSQDRLNNEQFF.

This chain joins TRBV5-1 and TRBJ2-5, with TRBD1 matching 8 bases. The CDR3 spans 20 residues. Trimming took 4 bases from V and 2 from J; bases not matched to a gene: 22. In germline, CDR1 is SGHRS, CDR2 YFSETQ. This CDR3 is CASSPILNPPSDRDQETQYF. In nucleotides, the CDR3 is TGCGCCAGCAGCCCGATCCTCAACCCCCCTTCGGACAGGGATCAAGAGACCCAGTACTTC.

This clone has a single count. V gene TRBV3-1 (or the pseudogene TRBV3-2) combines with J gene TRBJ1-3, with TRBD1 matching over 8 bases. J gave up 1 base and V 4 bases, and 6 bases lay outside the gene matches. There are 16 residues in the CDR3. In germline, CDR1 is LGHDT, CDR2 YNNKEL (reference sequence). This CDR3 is CASSRSGQVSGNTIYF. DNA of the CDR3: TGTGCCAGCAGCCGGTCGGGACAGGTGTCTGGAAACACCATATATTTT.